This TCR beta chain was identified in a study of T cell responses to AZD1222 COVID-19 vaccine. Overall study context: Recipients boosted at about 4 weeks or about 12 weeks are pooled.

The germline CDR1 and CDR2 sequences are SGHRS and YFSETQ. Trimming shortened V by 2 bases and J by 5 bases, and 2 bases separated the two germline ends. The CDR3 consists of 11 residues. General study points: It was only a handful of AZD1222 recipients who were seropositive at baseline. Mapped onto spike, vaccine-associated CD4 TCRs spanned it and were dominant at 160-218 and 743-854. White British people made up most donors, females outnumbered males, and clonal diversity was possibly underestimated.

Details on this clone: The target antigen is unknown.

The repertoire was sequenced with immunoSEQ multiplex PCR; TCRdb's copy has only in-frame clones and lacks some. The table lists roughly 97,000 clones, 89% of them singletons. The chain recombines TRBV5-1 with TRBJ2-1; no firm D call. The specimen comprised peripheral blood, sampled on day 0 of AZD1222 vaccination. This sequence was found in an adult in good health. CDR3 protein: CASSLNNEQFF. CDR3 bases: TGCGCCAGCAGCTTAAACAATGAGCAGTTCTTC.